The source of this T cell receptor beta chain is a study of cytomegalovirus exposure and HLA in healthy donors. This PCR relied on a set of 60 Vbeta primers and 13 Jbeta primers. The repertoire was sequenced with immunoSEQ multiplex PCR; TCRdb's copy has only in-frame clones and lacks some. This sample has 170,000 or so clones, with roughly four fifths found just once. The V gene lost 1 base and the J gene lost 0 bases, with 10 bases spanning the gap. This CDR3 region has 16 residues. The germline V gene encodes CDR1 LNHDA and CDR2 SQIVND (reference sequence). The sequence came from a woman aged 50 to 60 in good health and CMV-seronegative. Material: PBMCs. The chain uses TRBV19 and TRBJ1-3; D remains unclear. CDR3 in DNA: TGTGCCAGTAGTATAGCTGGCTCCAGCTCTGGAAACACCATATATTTT. It yields the protein CASSIAGSSSGNTIYF.